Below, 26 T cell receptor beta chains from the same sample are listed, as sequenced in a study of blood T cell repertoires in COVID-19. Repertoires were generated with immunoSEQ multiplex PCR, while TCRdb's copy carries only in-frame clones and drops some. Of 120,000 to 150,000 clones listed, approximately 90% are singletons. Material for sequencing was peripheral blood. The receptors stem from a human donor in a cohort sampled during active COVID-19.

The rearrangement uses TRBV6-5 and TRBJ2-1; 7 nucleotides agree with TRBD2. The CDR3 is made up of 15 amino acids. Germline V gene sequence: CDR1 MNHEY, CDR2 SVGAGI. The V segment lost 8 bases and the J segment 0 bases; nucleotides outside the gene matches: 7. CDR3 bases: TGTGCCAGCTTCCCCGGGGGGAGCTCCTACAATGAGCAGTTCTTC. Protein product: CASFPGGSSYNEQFF.

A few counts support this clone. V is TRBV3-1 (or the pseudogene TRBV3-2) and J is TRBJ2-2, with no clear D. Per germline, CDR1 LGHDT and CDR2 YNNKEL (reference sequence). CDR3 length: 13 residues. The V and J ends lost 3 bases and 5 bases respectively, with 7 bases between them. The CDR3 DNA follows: TGTGCCAGCAGCCAGACAAGGACCGGGGAGCTGTTTTTT. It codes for CASSQTRTGELFF.

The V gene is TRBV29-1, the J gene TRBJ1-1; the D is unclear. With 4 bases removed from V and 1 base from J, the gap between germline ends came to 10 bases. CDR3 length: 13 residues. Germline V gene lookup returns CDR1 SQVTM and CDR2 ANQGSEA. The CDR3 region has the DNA TGCAGCGTTGGGCGGAGGGAGAACACTGAAGCTTTCTTT. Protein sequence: CSVGRRENTEAFF.

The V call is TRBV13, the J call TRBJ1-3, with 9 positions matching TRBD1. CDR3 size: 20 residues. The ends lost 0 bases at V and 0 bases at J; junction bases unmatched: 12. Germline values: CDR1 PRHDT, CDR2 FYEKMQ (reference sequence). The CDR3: CASSLGAYSGTGSSGNTIYF. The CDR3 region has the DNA TGTGCCAGCAGCTTAGGCGCTTACAGCGGGACAGGGAGCTCTGGAAACACCATATATTTT.

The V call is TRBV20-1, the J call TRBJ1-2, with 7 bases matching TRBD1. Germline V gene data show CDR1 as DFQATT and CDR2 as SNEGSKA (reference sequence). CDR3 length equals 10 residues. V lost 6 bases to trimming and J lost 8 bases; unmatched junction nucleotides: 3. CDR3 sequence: CSADRAGYTF. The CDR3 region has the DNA TGCAGTGCAGACAGGGCAGGCTACACCTTC.

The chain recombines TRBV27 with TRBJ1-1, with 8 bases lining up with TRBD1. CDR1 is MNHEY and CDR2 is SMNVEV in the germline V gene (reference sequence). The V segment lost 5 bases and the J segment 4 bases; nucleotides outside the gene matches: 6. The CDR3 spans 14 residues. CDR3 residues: CASSSRGQGTEAFF. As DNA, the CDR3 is TGTGCCAGCAGTAGCAGGGGGCAAGGCACTGAAGCTTTCTTT.

CDR3: CASSQVTGGGYTF. In DNA form, the CDR3 reads TGTGCCAGCAGCCAAGTGACAGGAGGTGGCTACACCTTC. This chain links TRBV4-2 with TRBJ1-2, with D maybe TRBD1 (6 bases). V was pared by 1 base and J by 7 bases, with 10 bases between. CDR1 is LGHNA and CDR2 is YNFKEQ in the germline V gene. The CDR3 consists of 13 residues.

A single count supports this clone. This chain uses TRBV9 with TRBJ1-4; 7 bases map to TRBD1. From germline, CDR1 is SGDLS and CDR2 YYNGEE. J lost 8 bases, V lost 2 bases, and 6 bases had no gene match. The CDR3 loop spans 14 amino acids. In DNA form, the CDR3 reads TGTGCCAGCAGCGTTACAGGGGTAGCGGAAAAACTGTTTTTT. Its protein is CASSVTGVAEKLFF.

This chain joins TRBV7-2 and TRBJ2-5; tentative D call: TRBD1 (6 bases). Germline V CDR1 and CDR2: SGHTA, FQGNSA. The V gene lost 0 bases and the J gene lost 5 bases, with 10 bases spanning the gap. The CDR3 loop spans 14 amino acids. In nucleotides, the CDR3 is TGTGCCAGCAGCTTAGCGCAGGGGTTGGAGACCCAGTACTTC. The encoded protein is CASSLAQGLETQYF. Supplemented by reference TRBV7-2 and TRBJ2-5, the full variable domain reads GAGVSQSPSNKVTEKGKDVELRCDPISGHTALYWYRQSLGQGLEFLIYFQGNSAPDKSGLPSDRFSAERTGGSVSTLTIQRTQQEDSAVYLCASSLAQGLETQYFGPGTRLLVL.

CDR3 sequence: CAWSVQGFGYTF. As DNA, the CDR3 is TGTGCCTGGAGTGTCCAGGGGTTTGGCTACACCTTC. V usage is TRBV30 and J usage is TRBJ1-2, with D perhaps TRBD1 (6 bases). CDR1 and CDR2 from the germline V gene are GTSNPN and SVGIG (reference sequence). V was shortened by 0 bases and J by 7 bases, with 9 bases between the two germline ends. CDR3 size: 12 residues.

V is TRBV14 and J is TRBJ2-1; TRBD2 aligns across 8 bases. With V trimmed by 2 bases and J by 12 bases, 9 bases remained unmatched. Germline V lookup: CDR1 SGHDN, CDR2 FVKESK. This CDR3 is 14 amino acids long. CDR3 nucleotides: TGTGCCAGCAGCCAACTACTTACTAGCGGCCCGCAGTTCTTC. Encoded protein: CASSQLLTSGPQFF.

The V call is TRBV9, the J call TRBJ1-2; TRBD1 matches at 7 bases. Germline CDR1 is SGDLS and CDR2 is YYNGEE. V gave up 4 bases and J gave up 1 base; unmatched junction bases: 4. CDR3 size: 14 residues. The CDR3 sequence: CASSPGTDNYGYTF. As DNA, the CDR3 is TGTGCCAGCAGCCCAGGGACAGATAACTATGGCTACACCTTC.

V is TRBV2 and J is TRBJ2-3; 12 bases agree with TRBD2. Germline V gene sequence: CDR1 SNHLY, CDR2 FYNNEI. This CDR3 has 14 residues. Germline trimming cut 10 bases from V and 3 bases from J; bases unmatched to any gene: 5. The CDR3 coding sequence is TGTGCCACCACCGGACTAGCGGGGACAGATACGCAGTATTTT. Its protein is CATTGLAGTDTQYF.

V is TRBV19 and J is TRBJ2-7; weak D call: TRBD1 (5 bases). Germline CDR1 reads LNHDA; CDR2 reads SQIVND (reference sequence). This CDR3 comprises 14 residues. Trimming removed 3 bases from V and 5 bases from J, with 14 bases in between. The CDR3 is CASSMTVRIDEQYF. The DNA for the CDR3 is TGTGCCAGTAGTATGACAGTCAGGATCGACGAGCAGTACTTC. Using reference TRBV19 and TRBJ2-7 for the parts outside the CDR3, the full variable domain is DGGITQSPKYLFRKEGQNVTLSCEQNLNHDAMYWYRQDPGQGLRLIYYSQIVNDFQKGDIAEGYSVSREKKESFPLTVTSAQKNPTAFYLCASSMTVRIDEQYFGPGTRLTVT.

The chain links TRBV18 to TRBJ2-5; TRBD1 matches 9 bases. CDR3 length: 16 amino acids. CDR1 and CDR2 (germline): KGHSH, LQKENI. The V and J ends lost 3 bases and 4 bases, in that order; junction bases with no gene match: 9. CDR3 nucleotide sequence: TGTGCCAGCTCACCGCGGACAGGGGATTTGGGAGAGACCCAGTACTTC. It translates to CASSPRTGDLGETQYF. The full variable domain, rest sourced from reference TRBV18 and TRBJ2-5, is NAGVMQNPRHLVRRRGQEARLRCSPMKGHSHVYWYRQLPEEGLKFMVYLQKENIIDESGMPKERFSAEFPKEGPSILRIQQVVRGDSAAYFCASSPRTGDLGETQYFGPGTRLLVL.

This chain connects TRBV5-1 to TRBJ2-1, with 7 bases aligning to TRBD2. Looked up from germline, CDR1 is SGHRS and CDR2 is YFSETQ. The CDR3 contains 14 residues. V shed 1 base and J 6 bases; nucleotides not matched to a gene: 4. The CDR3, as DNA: TGCGCCAGCAGCTTGCGTAGGGAGGGCAATGAGCAGTTCTTC. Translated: CASSLRREGNEQFF.

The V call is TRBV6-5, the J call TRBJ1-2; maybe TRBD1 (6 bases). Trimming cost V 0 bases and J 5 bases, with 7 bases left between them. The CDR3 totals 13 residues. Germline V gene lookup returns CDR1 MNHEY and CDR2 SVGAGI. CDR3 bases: TGTGCCAGCAGTTACTCCACAGGGTATGGCTACACCTTC. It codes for CASSYSTGYGYTF.

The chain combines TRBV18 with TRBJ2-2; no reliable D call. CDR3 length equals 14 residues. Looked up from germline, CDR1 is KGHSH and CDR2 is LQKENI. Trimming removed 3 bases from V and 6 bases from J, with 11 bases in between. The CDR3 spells CASSPQVPAGELFF. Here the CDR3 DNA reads TGTGCCAGCTCACCGCAGGTTCCTGCCGGGGAGCTGTTTTTT.

The CDR3 bases are TGTGCCAGTAGTCTGGGACAGGGCTACGAGCAGTACTTC. Translating gives CASSLGQGYEQYF. The V and J genes are TRBV19 and TRBJ2-7; 9 bases are a match to TRBD1. This CDR3 comprises 13 residues. The germline V gene has CDR1 LNHDA and CDR2 SQIVND (reference sequence). V trimming: 5 bases; J trimming: 3 bases; junction bases outside the gene matches: 2. Full variable domain (rest looked up from reference TRBV19 and TRBJ2-7): DGGITQSPKYLFRKEGQNVTLSCEQNLNHDAMYWYRQDPGQGLRLIYYSQIVNDFQKGDIAEGYSVSREKKESFPLTVTSAQKNPTAFYLCASSLGQGYEQYFGPGTRLTVT.

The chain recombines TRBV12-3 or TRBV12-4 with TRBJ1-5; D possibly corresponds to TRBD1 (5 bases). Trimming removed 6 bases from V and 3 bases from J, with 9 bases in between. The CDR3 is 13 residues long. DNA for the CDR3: TGTGCCAGCAGCGACAGAGACAATCAGCCCCAGCATTTT. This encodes CASSDRDNQPQHF.

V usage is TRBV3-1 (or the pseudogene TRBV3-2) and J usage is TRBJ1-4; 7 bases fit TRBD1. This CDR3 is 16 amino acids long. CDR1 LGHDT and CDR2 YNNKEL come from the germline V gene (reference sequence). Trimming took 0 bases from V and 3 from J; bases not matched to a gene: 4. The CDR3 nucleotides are TGTGCCAGCAGCCAAGATATAACAGGGGCTAATGAAAAACTGTTTTTT. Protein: CASSQDITGANEKLFF.

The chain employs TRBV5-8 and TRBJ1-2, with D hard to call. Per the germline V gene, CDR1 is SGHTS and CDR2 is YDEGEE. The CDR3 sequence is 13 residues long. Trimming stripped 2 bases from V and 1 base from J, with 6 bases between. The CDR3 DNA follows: TGTGCCAGCAGCTTTCGGGTTAACTATGGCTACACCTTC. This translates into CASSFRVNYGYTF. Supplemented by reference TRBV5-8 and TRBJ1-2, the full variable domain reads EAGVTQSPTHLIKTRGQQATLRCSPISGHTSVYWYQQALGLGLQFLLWYDEGEERNRGNFPPRFSGRQFPNYSSELNVNALELEDSALYLCASSFRVNYGYTFGSGTRLTVV.

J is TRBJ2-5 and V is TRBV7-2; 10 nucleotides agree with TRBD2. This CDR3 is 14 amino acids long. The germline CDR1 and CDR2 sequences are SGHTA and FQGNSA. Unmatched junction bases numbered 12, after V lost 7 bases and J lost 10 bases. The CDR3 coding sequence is TGTGCCAGCACCCTGGGGCTAGCGGGGGAGGGCCAGTACTTC. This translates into CASTLGLAGEGQYF. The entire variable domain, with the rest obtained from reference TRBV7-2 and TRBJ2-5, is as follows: GAGVSQSPSNKVTEKGKDVELRCDPISGHTALYWYRQSLGQGLEFLIYFQGNSAPDKSGLPSDRFSAERTGGSVSTLTIQRTQQEDSAVYLCASTLGLAGEGQYFGPGTRLLVL.

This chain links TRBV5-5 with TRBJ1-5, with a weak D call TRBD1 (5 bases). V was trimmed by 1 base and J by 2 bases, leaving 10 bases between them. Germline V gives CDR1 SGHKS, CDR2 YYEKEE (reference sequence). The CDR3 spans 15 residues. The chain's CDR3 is CASSLRGLGNQPQHF. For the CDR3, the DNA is TGTGCCAGCAGCTTGAGGGGACTCGGCAATCAGCCCCAGCATTTT.

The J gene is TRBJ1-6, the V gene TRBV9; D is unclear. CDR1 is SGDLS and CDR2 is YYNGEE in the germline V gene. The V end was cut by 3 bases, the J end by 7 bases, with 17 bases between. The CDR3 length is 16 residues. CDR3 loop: CASSATLNAANSPLHF. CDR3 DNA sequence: TGTGCCAGCAGCGCGACCCTTAACGCGGCAAATTCACCCCTCCACTTT.

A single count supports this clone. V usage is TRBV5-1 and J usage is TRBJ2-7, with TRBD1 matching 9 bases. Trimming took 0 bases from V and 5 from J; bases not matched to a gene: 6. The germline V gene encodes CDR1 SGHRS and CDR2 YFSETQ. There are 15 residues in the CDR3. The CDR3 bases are TGCGCCAGCAGCTTGGCCGACAGGGGGATGAACGAGCAGTACTTC. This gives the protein CASSLADRGMNEQYF. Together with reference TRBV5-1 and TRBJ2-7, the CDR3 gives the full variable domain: KAGVTQTPRYLIKTRGQQVTLSCSPISGHRSVSWYQQTPGQGLQFLFEYFSETQRNKGNFPGRFSGRQFSNSRSEMNVSTLELGDSALYLCASSLADRGMNEQYFGPGTRLTVT.